This T cell receptor beta chain emerged from a study of regulatory T cells in long-lasting Graves disease. Arm-PCR of CDR3 regions and iRepertoire HTBI primers were used to build TCR beta libraries. In TCRdb, the multiplex PCR reads were re-called with MiXCR into one record per CDR3 protein. The sample records a few hundred thousand distinct CDR3 sequences, around 15% being singletons. The CDR3 runs to 15 residues. Trimming took 6 bases from V and 4 from J, leaving 18 bases between them. CDR1 and CDR2 (germline): SNHLY, FYNNEI. For this clonotype: Its antigen is as yet unknown.

Sample time point: newly diagnosed GD, antithyroid drugs for less than 3 months. Preparation of the TCR library used RNA extracted from PBMCs. Study results and limitations: Gene preferences differed: TRBV28, TRBJ1-2, TRBJ2-5 in persistent cases.

The sample was also reused in another study, on T cells in Graves' hyperthyroidism and ophthalmopathy. That report notes: For Graves' hyperthyroidism to be stable, ophthalmopathy could not progress within 18 months. It was uncontrolled infection, other autoimmune disease, pregnancy or lactation that excluded patients. The HTBI primer set was used in a first-round RT-PCR of the TCR CDR3.

Here the sequenced sample was peripheral blood mononuclear cells (PBMCs), taken at new diagnosis, from a patient treated with antithyroid drugs. This clonotype originated in a woman between 18 and 29 years old with Graves disease. This chain uses TRBV2 with TRBJ1-1; possible D gene TRBD1, 5 bases. For the CDR3, the DNA is TGTGCCAGCAGCCCTCTCGGGGGAATGGTCACTGAAGCTTTCTTT. Translated, it gives CASSPLGGMVTEAFF.